The rows below give T cell receptor beta chains drawn from one sample of a study of cytomegalovirus exposure and HLA in healthy donors. Libraries were prepared by immunoSEQ multiplex PCR; TCRdb keeps only in-frame clonotypes and omits some of them. The data hold under 110,000 clones, with around 80% observed a single time. The sequencing sample was made of PBMCs. Receptors were obtained from a man between 60 and 70 years old in good health and CMV-seronegative. Both conserved end residues are part of each CDR3. Fields, in order: clone size, J gene, D gene, V gene, CDR3 protein, CDR3 DNA. D genes are given only for firm matches. A row's size may be missing; if present it is once, few, many or a size class.

few TRBJ1-2 TRBD1 TRBV6-1 CASIPDRNYGYTF TGTGCCAGCATTCCGGACAGGAACTATGGCTACACCTTC
- TRBJ2-2 TRBD1 TRBV7-9 CASSAWTGQSGELFF TGTGCCAGCAGCGCCTGGACAGGACAGTCCGGGGAGCTGTTTTTT
- TRBJ1-4 - TRBV7-2 CASSLRAIDEKLFF TGTGCCAGCAGCCTCAGGGCCATAGATGAAAAACTGTTTTTT
few TRBJ1-5 TRBD1 TRBV19 CASSLIGGRTGASNQPQHF TGTGCCAGTAGTCTAATAGGGGGTAGAACAGGGGCCAGCAATCAGCCCCAGCATTTT
- TRBJ2-5 - TRBV5-1 CASSLAPPGQRETQYF TGCGCCAGCAGCTTGGCTCCCCCAGGGCAACGGGAGACCCAGTACTTC
- TRBJ1-4 - TRBV5-1 CASSLGSAGGQKLFF TGCGCCAGCAGCTTGGGGAGCGCTGGGGGCCAAAAACTGTTTTTT
- TRBJ2-1 - TRBV6-5 CASSYSSPRRGDEQFF TGTGCCAGCAGTTACTCTTCCCCCCGTCGGGGAGATGAGCAGTTCTTC
few TRBJ1-2 - TRBV7-2 CASSPAGGHYYGYTF TGTGCCAGCAGCCCCGCGGGTGGGCACTATTATGGCTACACCTTC
- TRBJ1-2 - TRBV7-2 CASTKQGPNYGYTF TGTGCCAGCACAAAACAGGGACCCAACTATGGCTACACCTTC
- TRBJ1-1 - TRBV5-1 CASSLDRAFEAFF TGCGCCAGCAGCTTGGACAGGGCCTTTGAAGCTTTCTTT
- TRBJ1-1 TRBD1 TRBV4-3 CASSHSDRADTEAFF TGCGCCAGCAGCCATTCGGACAGGGCGGACACTGAAGCTTTCTTT
- TRBJ2-1 - TRBV7-6 CASSRHTNEQFF TGTGCCAGCAGCAGACACACCAATGAGCAGTTCTTC
- TRBJ1-2 TRBD1 TRBV27 CASSSPGQGASGYTF TGTGCCAGCAGTTCTCCGGGACAGGGGGCGAGTGGCTACACCTTC
- TRBJ1-6 TRBD1 TRBV4-3 CASSQEDRLNSPLHF TGCGCCAGCAGCCAAGAGGACAGGTTAAATTCACCCCTCCACTTT
- TRBJ2-4 - TRBV7-2 CASSLGSGIAKNIQYF TGTGCCAGCAGCTTAGGGTCAGGGATAGCCAAAAACATTCAGTACTTC
- TRBJ1-5 - TRBV5-1 CASSSGLPNQPQHF TGCGCCAGCAGCTCGGGACTTCCAAATCAGCCCCAGCATTTT
- TRBJ1-1 TRBD1 TRBV19 CATLDRGTNTEAFF TGTGCCACCCTGGACAGGGGCACAAACACTGAAGCTTTCTTT
once TRBJ1-4 - TRBV7-2 CASSPSGGKVGKLFF TGTGCCAGCAGCCCGTCGGGGGGGAAAGTCGGAAAACTGTTTTTT
- TRBJ1-2 - TRBV6-6 CASSREGGGYTF TGTGCCAGCAGCCGTGAGGGGGGGGGCTACACCTTC
few TRBJ2-2 - TRBV6-4 CASSGTNTGELFF TGTGCCAGCAGTGGGACTAACACCGGGGAGCTGTTTTTT
- TRBJ2-2 TRBD1 TRBV7-2 CASSSSGTGVGGELFF TGTGCCAGCAGCTCATCCGGGACAGGGGTGGGCGGGGAGCTGTTTTTT
- TRBJ1-2 - TRBV5-7 CASIVPRRTYNYGYTF TGTGCCAGCATCGTTCCAAGGCGGACTTATAACTATGGCTACACCTTC
- TRBJ1-1 - TRBV19 CASSIVWGRNTEAFF TGTGCCAGTAGTATAGTTTGGGGGCGGAACACTGAAGCTTTCTTT
- TRBJ1-2 - TRBV4-2 CASSQISGGLAGYTF TGTGCCAGCAGCCAAATCTCGGGGGGGCTAGCTGGCTACACCTTC
- TRBJ1-6 - TRBV15 CATSRDGHFNSPLHF TGTGCCACCAGCAGAGATGGGCATTTTAATTCACCCCTCCACTTT
few TRBJ1-3 TRBD1 TRBV7-9 CASSSRQGHNTIYF TGTGCCAGCAGCTCGAGACAGGGCCACAACACCATATATTTT
- TRBJ1-3 - TRBV11-2 CASSLSGNTIYF TGTGCCAGCAGCTTAAGCGGAAACACCATATATTTT
- TRBJ2-5 - TRBV29-1 CSVPLMGGGETQYF TGCAGCGTCCCCCTGATGGGAGGAGGAGAGACCCAGTACTTC
- TRBJ2-1 TRBD2 TRBV4-3 CASSQVERGGWNEQFF TGCGCCAGCAGCCAAGTTGAGCGGGGGGGCTGGAATGAGCAGTTCTTC
few TRBJ2-2 - TRBV6-4 CASSDSPSEGGELFF TGTGCCAGCAGTGACTCGCCTAGCGAGGGCGGGGAGCTGTTTTTT
few TRBJ1-1 - TRBV4-1 CASSPLGGTEAFF TGCGCCAGCAGCCCTTTGGGGGGGACTGAAGCTTTCTTT
- TRBJ1-3 - TRBV7-9 CASSHPGASGNTIYF TGTGCCAGCAGCCACCCAGGGGCCTCTGGAAACACCATATATTTT
- TRBJ2-2 - TRBV5-1 CASSSRGHNTGELFF TGCGCCAGCAGCTCTCGAGGACACAACACCGGGGAGCTGTTTTTT
- TRBJ1-6 TRBD1 TRBV7-3 CASSLGDREYSPLHF TGTGCCAGCAGCTTAGGGGACAGGGAGTATTCACCCCTCCACTTT
once TRBJ2-7 TRBD1 TRBV5-1 CASSFGTGGTYEQYF TGCGCCAGCAGCTTCGGGACAGGGGGGACGTACGAGCAGTACTTC
- TRBJ2-2 TRBD1 TRBV10-3 CATTDRGGTGELFF TGTGCCACCACAGACAGGGGGGGAACCGGGGAGCTGTTTTTT
- TRBJ2-1 TRBD2 TRBV7-8 CASSSRGPSGDEQFF TGTGCCAGCAGCTCAAGGGGGCCTAGCGGGGATGAGCAGTTCTTC
once TRBJ2-3 TRBD2 TRBV4-2 CASSQKLAGYTDTQYF TGTGCCAGCAGCCAGAAACTAGCGGGGTACACAGATACGCAGTATTTT
few TRBJ2-2 TRBD2 TRBV7-3 CASSLIWGGTGELFF TGTGCCAGCAGCTTAATTTGGGGGGGGACCGGGGAGCTGTTTTTT
- TRBJ2-2 - TRBV27 CASRAGTHMTGELFF TGTGCCAGCAGGGCCGGGACACACATGACCGGGGAGCTGTTTTTT
- TRBJ1-1 TRBD1 TRBV25-1 CASTGQARGTEAFF TGTGCCAGCACCGGACAGGCCCGTGGCACTGAAGCTTTCTTT
few TRBJ2-2 TRBD1 TRBV7-9 CASSPWEGGNTGELFF TGTGCCAGCAGCCCATGGGAAGGGGGCAACACCGGGGAGCTGTTTTTT
- TRBJ1-2 - TRBV6-4 CASSERLQLTNYGYTF TGTGCCAGCAGTGAGCGACTACAGCTCACTAACTATGGCTACACCTTC